The table lists the clone carrying this TCR beta chain with a few counts. The record originates from a study of blood T cell repertoires in COVID-19. In the study overall: Sources were T cells, B-cell-depleted T cells, or PBMCs; the material itself was cDNA or gDNA.

How the authors handled the data: Reference gene primer amplification in the assay estimated nucleated cell counts. Clones were sequenced by immunoSEQ multiplex PCR, and TCRdb holds only the in-frame ones, with some missing. V and J calls plus clone size are reproduced from that table; the DNA served to infer D and trimming. The sample records roughly 200,000 clones, just over 85% being singletons. CDR1 and CDR2 from the germline V gene are SGHDT and YYEEEE. Trimming left V 3 bases short and J 4 bases short, with 17 bases between. This CDR3 comprises 16 residues. This chain uses TRBV5-6 with TRBJ1-3; D unclear. This TCR derives from a man between 18 and 35 years old with active or convalescent COVID-19. The sample consisted of peripheral blood. The chain's CDR3 is CASSYLPPDAGNTIYF. The CDR3 DNA reads TGTGCCAGCAGCTACCTACCGCCCGATGCAGGAAACACCATATATTTT. Filled out from reference TRBV5-6 and TRBJ1-3, the complete variable domain reads DAGVTQSPTHLIKTRGQQVTLRCSPKSGHDTVSWYQQALGQGPQFIFQYYEEEERQRGNFPDRFSGHQFPNYSSELNVNALLLGDSALYLCASSYLPPDAGNTIYFGEGSWLTVV.